What follows are 21 T cell receptor beta chains derived from one specimen sequenced in a study of blood T cell repertoires in COVID-19. Repertoires were generated with immunoSEQ multiplex PCR, while TCRdb's copy carries only in-frame clones and drops some. The sample yields 95,000 to 150,000 clones, about 82% seen once. The material sequenced was peripheral blood. The receptors here all came from a human donor in a cohort sampled during active COVID-19.

The chain couples TRBV6-6 to TRBJ1-5; TRBD1 agrees at 10 bases. The germline gives CDR1 MNHNY, CDR2 SVGAGI (reference sequence). The CDR3 loop spans 14 amino acids. Trimming cost V 6 bases and J 5 bases; bases outside gene matches: 4. CDR3 protein: CASSGTGVYQPQHF. In nucleotides, the CDR3 is TGTGCCAGCAGCGGGACAGGGGTGTATCAGCCCCAGCATTTT.

A few counts support this clone. The genes are TRBV6-5 and TRBJ1-2, with D unresolved. There are 15 residues in the CDR3. Per germline, CDR1 MNHEY and CDR2 SVGAGI. Trimming took off 6 bases at V and 4 bases at J, with 18 bases between the two ends. CDR3 region: CASRLTPNPLYGYTF. The CDR3 bases are TGTGCCAGCAGGTTGACACCCAATCCCCTCTATGGCTACACCTTC.

The chain combines TRBV19 with TRBJ1-2; 11 nucleotides agree with TRBD1. The CDR3 contains 15 residues. V was pared by 5 bases and J by 8 bases, with 10 bases of the junction left unmatched. Per germline, CDR1 LNHDA and CDR2 SQIVND (reference sequence). The CDR3 coding sequence is TGTGCCAGTAGTGGCGGACAGGGGGCGCGGGGCGGCTACACCTTC. Translated: CASSGGQGARGGYTF.

This clone has only a few counts. This chain links TRBV2 with TRBJ1-6; 10 nucleotides line up with TRBD1. Germline V gene sequence: CDR1 SNHLY, CDR2 FYNNEI. The ends lost 4 bases at V and 5 bases at J; junction bases unmatched: 8. The CDR3 loop spans 17 amino acids. CDR3 in amino acids: CASSALSGTGDNSPLHF. CDR3 DNA: TGTGCCAGCAGTGCTTTATCCGGGACAGGGGATAATTCACCCCTCCACTTT.

The genes are TRBV3-1 (or the pseudogene TRBV3-2) and TRBJ2-5; 11 nucleotides line up with TRBD2. Germline trimming cut 1 base from V and 3 bases from J; bases unmatched to any gene: 7. The CDR3 is 17 amino acids. Germline lookup yields CDR1 LGHDT and CDR2 YNNKEL (reference sequence). The CDR3 DNA sequence: TGTGCCAGCAGCCAAGTTATTAGCGGGAGGGTAGAAGAGACCCAGTACTTC. It codes for CASSQVISGRVEETQYF.

The V call is TRBV5-5, the J call TRBJ2-7; a possible D gene is TRBD1 (6 bases). This CDR3 has 14 amino acids. Germline V gene sequence: CDR1 SGHKS, CDR2 YYEKEE (reference sequence). Trimming removed 0 bases at V and 9 bases at J, with 16 bases between. The CDR3: CASSLASQGSGQYF. The CDR3 DNA sequence: TGTGCCAGCAGCTTGGCCTCCCAGGGGTCCGGGCAGTACTTC.

The V gene is TRBV2, the J gene TRBJ2-5; 8 bases align to TRBD2. Germline CDR1 SNHLY, CDR2 FYNNEI. CDR3 length: 15 residues. J gave up 3 bases and V 6 bases, and 9 bases lay outside the gene matches. The CDR3 DNA is TGTGCCAGCAGACGCACGACTAGCGCCGAAGAGACCCAGTACTTC. The encoded protein is CASRRTTSAEETQYF.

The V call is TRBV19, the J call TRBJ2-7, with D possibly TRBD2 on 5 matching bases. V was shortened by 1 base and J by 0 bases, with 7 bases between the two germline ends. Germline V gene data show CDR1 as LNHDA and CDR2 as SQIVND (reference sequence). The CDR3 consists of 14 residues. This CDR3 is CASSIGAGSYEQYF. CDR3 bases: TGTGCCAGTAGTATAGGGGCGGGCTCCTACGAGCAGTACTTC.

Notes on this clone: The junction differs from germline at one of its ends, possibly a read error. The chain has TRBV3-1 (or the pseudogene TRBV3-2) and TRBJ1-1; TRBD1 matches 8 bases. Germline CDR1 reads LGHDT; CDR2 reads YNNKEL (reference sequence). The CDR3 consists of 15 residues. This chain's CDR3 is CASSQEGAGGAEAFF. CDR3 nucleotides: TGTGCCAGCAGCCAAGAGGGGGCAGGGGGCGCCGAAGCTTTCTTC.

The chain carries TRBV5-1 and TRBJ2-3; 8 bases are a match to TRBD2. CDR1 and CDR2 (germline): SGHRS, YFSETQ. This CDR3 comprises 16 residues. V was pared by 0 bases and J by 4 bases, with 7 bases of the junction left unmatched. The DNA for the CDR3 is TGCGCCAGCAGCTTGGCCCCCGGGAGGGCTTCAGATACGCAGTATTTT. Residues: CASSLAPGRASDTQYF.

The CDR3 DNA is TGTGCCAGTAAGAAACAGGGGGCGTCCACTGAAGCTTTCTTT. It codes for CASKKQGASTEAFF. The chain recombines TRBV2 with TRBJ1-1; 9 bases match TRBD1. Germline V CDR1 and CDR2: SNHLY, FYNNEI. The CDR3 spans 14 residues. V dropped 9 bases and J dropped 4; count of bases not matched to a gene: 9.

This clone was seen once. The genes are TRBV28 and TRBJ2-1; 7 nucleotides align to TRBD1. The CDR3 has 16 amino acids. Looked up from germline, CDR1 is MDHEN and CDR2 is SYDVKM. With 10 bases clipped from V and 3 bases from J, the junction kept 15 bases outside the gene matches. Written as DNA, the CDR3 is TGTGCCACGTACGCCACAGGGGTCAATTTCTACAATGAGCAGTTCTTC. This gives the protein CATYATGVNFYNEQFF.

This clone has more than one count but fewer than ten. This chain uses TRBV7-8 with TRBJ2-7; 10 bases line up with TRBD2. CDR1 and CDR2 (germline): SGHVS, FQNEAQ. V lost 3 bases, J lost 7 bases, and 6 bases stayed unmatched. This CDR3 has 14 amino acids. The chain's CDR3 is CASSLLAGVGEQYF. CDR3 in DNA: TGTGCCAGCAGCTTGCTAGCGGGGGTGGGGGAGCAGTACTTC.

This clone was seen once. J is TRBJ2-5 and V is TRBV5-1, with D perhaps matching TRBD2 (6 bases). The CDR3 is made up of 15 amino acids. Germline CDR1 and CDR2: SGHRS and YFSETQ. The V end lost 5 bases, the J end lost 3 bases, and 17 bases lay between the germline ends. The CDR3 here is CASSEYGSGEETQYF. The CDR3 DNA reads TGCGCCAGCAGTGAGTACGGGAGTGGGGAAGAGACCCAGTACTTC.

The chain carries TRBV28 and TRBJ2-7; 10 bases agree with TRBD1. The trim removed 3 bases at V and 3 bases at J, leaving 11 bases unmatched. This CDR3 region has 17 residues. Germline CDR1 is MDHEN and CDR2 is SYDVKM. The chain's CDR3 is CASSFPRRGTGVYEQYF. CDR3 nucleotides: TGTGCCAGCAGTTTCCCTAGGCGCGGGACAGGGGTCTACGAGCAGTACTTC.

The chain uses TRBV7-2 and TRBJ2-1, with D maybe TRBD1 (5 bases). From germline, CDR1 is SGHTA and CDR2 FQGNSA. Trimming took off 1 base at V and 1 base at J, with 11 bases between the two ends. CDR3 length: 16 amino acids. CDR3 residues: CASSLGFKGSYNEQFF. In DNA, the CDR3 is TGTGCCAGCAGCTTAGGATTCAAGGGGTCCTACAATGAGCAGTTCTTC.

V usage is TRBV4-3 and J usage is TRBJ2-3; TRBD2 agrees at 10 bases. Germline V gene sequence: CDR1 LGHNA, CDR2 YSLEER. This CDR3 spans 17 amino acids. V dropped 1 base and J dropped 7; count of bases not matched to a gene: 11. Here the CDR3 reads CASSQGATAGGPNTQYF. In DNA, the CDR3 is TGCGCCAGCAGCCAAGGGGCCACAGCGGGAGGGCCAAATACGCAGTATTTT.

The V and J genes are TRBV11-3 and TRBJ2-1; 8 bases are shared with TRBD2. The ends lost 1 base at V and 5 bases at J; junction bases unmatched: 4. There are 15 residues in the CDR3. Germline V gives CDR1 SGHNT, CDR2 YENEEA. This chain's CDR3 is CASSLGQRGNNEQFF. CDR3 bases: TGTGCCAGCAGCTTAGGCCAGCGGGGGAACAATGAGCAGTTCTTC.

The CDR3: CASAPPAGNSYNEQFF. The CDR3 nucleotides read TGCGCCAGTGCCCCACCAGCGGGGAATAGCTACAATGAGCAGTTCTTC. The rearrangement uses TRBV10-2 and TRBJ2-1; 7 bases match TRBD2. With V trimmed by 9 bases and J by 3 bases, 14 bases remained unmatched. The CDR3 loop spans 16 amino acids. The germline V gene encodes CDR1 WSHSY and CDR2 SAAADI.

This chain uses TRBV3-1 (or the pseudogene TRBV3-2) with TRBJ1-5; maybe TRBD1 (5 bases). V was clipped by 3 bases and J by 6 bases, with 6 bases between them. The CDR3 length is 12 residues. The germline gives CDR1 LGHDT, CDR2 YNNKEL (reference sequence). The CDR3 spells CASSQGGQPQHF. The CDR3, as DNA: TGTGCCAGCAGCCAGGGGGGTCAGCCCCAGCATTTT.

The chain employs TRBV25-1 and TRBJ2-7; 8 nucleotides agree with TRBD2. Trimming took 4 bases from V and 1 from J; bases not matched to a gene: 9. From germline, CDR1 is MGHDK and CDR2 SYGVNS. CDR3 length equals 16 residues. The CDR3 DNA follows: TGTGCCAGCAGTGGCAGAGAGAGCGGGAGATCCTACGAGCAGTACTTC. Protein sequence: CASSGRESGRSYEQYF.